These T cell receptor beta chains were read from a single sample in a study of blood T cell repertoires in COVID-19. Libraries were prepared by immunoSEQ multiplex PCR; TCRdb keeps only in-frame clonotypes and omits some of them. The sample contains about 240,000 clones, 85% to 90% of which appear only once. The specimen sequenced was peripheral blood. These receptor sequences come from a woman aged 70 to 79 with active or convalescent COVID-19. Each CDR3 is given with its conserved first and last residue. A D gene is named only where the DNA matches it firmly. A clone size is listed for some rows: how often the clone was seen (once, few, many), or a class if it is expanded.

CDR3: CASSRQETDTQYF; DNA: TGCGCCAGCAGCCGACAGGAGACAGATACGCAGTATTTT; size: -; V: TRBV4-1; J: TRBJ2-3; D: -
CDR3: CASSPRQGNTEAFF; DNA: TGTGCCAGCTCACCTAGACAGGGCAACACTGAAGCTTTCTTT; size: -; V: TRBV18; J: TRBJ1-1; D: TRBD1
CDR3: CASSTRQGAWEQPQHF; DNA: TGTGCCAGTAGTACCCGACAGGGGGCCTGGGAGCAGCCCCAGCATTTT; size: -; V: TRBV19; J: TRBJ1-5; D: TRBD1
CDR3: CASSTRQGHTEAFF; DNA: TGTGCCAGTAGTACCCGACAGGGCCATACTGAAGCTTTCTTT; size: -; V: TRBV19; J: TRBJ1-1; D: TRBD1
CDR3: CASSIGKGRGPSNQPQHF; DNA: TGTGCCAGTAGTATCGGTAAGGGCAGGGGGCCCAGCAATCAGCCCCAGCATTTT; size: -; V: TRBV19; J: TRBJ1-5; D: TRBD1
CDR3: CASSWGTARAGELFF; DNA: TGTGCCAGCAGTTGGGGGACAGCTCGGGCCGGGGAGCTGTTTTTT; size: -; V: TRBV6-2/TRBV6-3; J: TRBJ2-2; D: TRBD1
CDR3: CASSQNRALRSPLHF; DNA: TGTGCCAGCAGCCAGAACAGGGCCCTACGTTCACCCCTCCACTTT; size: -; V: TRBV3-1/TRBV3-2; J: TRBJ1-6; D: -
CDR3: CASSLGQNTGELFF; DNA: TGTGCCAGCAGCTTGGGACAGAACACCGGGGAGCTGTTTTTT; size: -; V: TRBV5-4; J: TRBJ2-2; D: -
CDR3: CASRSTQGSGYGYTF; DNA: TGTGCCAGCAGATCCACCCAGGGATCTGGCTATGGCTACACCTTC; size: -; V: TRBV7-9; J: TRBJ1-2; D: -
CDR3: CASSPSTGIRLDGYTF; DNA: TGTGCCAGCAGCCCCTCGACAGGGATCAGGCTTGATGGCTACACCTTC; size: -; V: TRBV7-9; J: TRBJ1-2; D: TRBD1
CDR3: CASIKTGGTEAFF; DNA: TGTGCCAGTATCAAGACCGGGGGCACTGAAGCTTTCTTT; size: -; V: TRBV19; J: TRBJ1-1; D: -
CDR3: CASSPAGNQPQHF; DNA: TGTGCCAGCAGCCCCGCGGGCAATCAGCCCCAGCATTTT; size: -; V: TRBV3-1/TRBV3-2; J: TRBJ1-5; D: -
CDR3: CATSDPGQTITDTQYF; DNA: TGTGCCACCAGTGATCCGGGACAGACGATCACAGATACGCAGTATTTT; size: -; V: TRBV24-1; J: TRBJ2-3; D: TRBD1
CDR3: CSPGHLYEQYF; DNA: TGCAGTCCCGGACACCTCTACGAGCAGTACTTC; size: once; V: TRBV20-1; J: TRBJ2-7; D: -
CDR3: CASSQVSGGPQETQYF; DNA: TGTGCCAGCAGCCAAGTTAGCGGGGGACCTCAAGAGACCCAGTACTTC; size: -; V: TRBV4-2; J: TRBJ2-5; D: TRBD2
CDR3: CAISATGAGEKLFF; DNA: TGTGCCATCAGTGCGACAGGGGCCGGTGAAAAACTGTTTTTT; size: -; V: TRBV10-3; J: TRBJ1-4; D: TRBD1
CDR3: CASSVGQPYGYTF; DNA: TGTGCCAGCAGCGTTGGACAGCCCTATGGCTACACCTTC; size: -; V: TRBV9; J: TRBJ1-2; D: -